The clone carrying this T cell receptor (beta chain) was recorded at least ten times. The target antigen is unknown. CDR3 length: 17 amino acids. V trimming: 2 bases; J trimming: 0 bases; junction bases outside the gene matches: 6. In germline, CDR1 is SEHNR, CDR2 FQNEAQ (reference sequence). Researchers amplified the TCR beta CDR3 regions from RNA transcripts. Initially, a first-round RT-PCR of the TCR CDR3 employed the HTBI primer set. TCRdb reprocessed the multiplex PCR reads with MiXCR, giving one entry per CDR3 protein. The sample lists fewer than 450,000 distinct CDR3 sequences, over 12% occurring once. These data belong to a study of T cells in Graves' hyperthyroidism and ophthalmopathy. Study-wide results and caveats: Clonotypes that were expanded in thyroid above 0.001 mostly appeared in blood too.

This TCR was sampled from a man over 45 with Graves' ophthalmopathy. V and J are TRBV7-9 and TRBJ1-5, with 8 bases aligning to TRBD1. Material: blood. The CDR3 coding sequence is TGTGCCAGCAGCTTATTTACAGGGGGTTATAGCAATCAGCCCCAGCATTTT. Translated: CASSLFTGGYSNQPQHF.